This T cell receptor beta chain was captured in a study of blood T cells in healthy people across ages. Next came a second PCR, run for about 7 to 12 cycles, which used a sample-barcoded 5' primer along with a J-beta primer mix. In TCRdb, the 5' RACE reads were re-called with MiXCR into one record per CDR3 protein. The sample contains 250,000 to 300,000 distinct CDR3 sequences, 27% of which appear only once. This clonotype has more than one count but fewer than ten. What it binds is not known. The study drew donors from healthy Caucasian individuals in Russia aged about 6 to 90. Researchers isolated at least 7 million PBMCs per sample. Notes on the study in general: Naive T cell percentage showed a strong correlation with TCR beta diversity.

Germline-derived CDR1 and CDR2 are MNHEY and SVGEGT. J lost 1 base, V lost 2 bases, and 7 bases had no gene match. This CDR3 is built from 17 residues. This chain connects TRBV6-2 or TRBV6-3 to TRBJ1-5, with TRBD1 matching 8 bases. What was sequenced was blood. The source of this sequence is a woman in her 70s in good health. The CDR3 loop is CASSYPPGQASNQPQHF. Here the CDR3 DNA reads TGTGCCAGCAGTTACCCGCCGGGACAGGCCAGCAATCAGCCCCAGCATTTT.